This TCR beta chain was profiled in a study of cytomegalovirus exposure and HLA in healthy donors. Regarding the study as a whole: Productive rates of about 87% or about 30% were seen for most TCR beta V segments in an earlier analysis.

Donors were ostensibly healthy at sampling, although undocumented immune exposures were probable. PCR used 60 Vbeta primers and 13 Jbeta primers. This table comes from immunoSEQ multiplex PCR, and its TCRdb copy is limited to in-frame clones, with some not included. The repertoire holds roughly 150,000 clones, with roughly 80% as singletons. V shed 4 bases and J shed 2 bases, with 12 bases lying between them. The CDR3 spans 14 residues. CDR1 is SGHTA, CDR2 FQGNSA, per germline. Note on this clone: The antigen is unknown.

This chain uses TRBV7-2 with TRBJ2-7, with D maybe TRBD2 (5 bases). This sequence originates from a man in his forties or fifties in good health and CMV-seropositive. The material sequenced was PBMCs. The DNA of the CDR3 is TGTGCCAGCAGCTCGACTAATTCTGCCTACGAGCAGTACTTC. Translating it yields CASSSTNSAYEQYF.